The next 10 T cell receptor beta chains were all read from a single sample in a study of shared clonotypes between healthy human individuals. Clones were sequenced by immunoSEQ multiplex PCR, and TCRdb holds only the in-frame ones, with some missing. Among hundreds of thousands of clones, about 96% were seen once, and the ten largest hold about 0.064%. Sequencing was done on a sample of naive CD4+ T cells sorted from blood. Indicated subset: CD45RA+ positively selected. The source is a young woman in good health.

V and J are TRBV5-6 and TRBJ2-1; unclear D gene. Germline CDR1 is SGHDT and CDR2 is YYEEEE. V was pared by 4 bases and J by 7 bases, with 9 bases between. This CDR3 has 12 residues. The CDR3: CASSRTQNEQFF. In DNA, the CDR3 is TGTGCCAGCAGCCGTACACAGAATGAGCAGTTCTTC. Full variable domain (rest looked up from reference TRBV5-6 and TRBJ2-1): DAGVTQSPTHLIKTRGQQVTLRCSPKSGHDTVSWYQQALGQGPQFIFQYYEEEERQRGNFPDRFSGHQFPNYSSELNVNALLLGDSALYLCASSRTQNEQFFGPGTRLTVL.

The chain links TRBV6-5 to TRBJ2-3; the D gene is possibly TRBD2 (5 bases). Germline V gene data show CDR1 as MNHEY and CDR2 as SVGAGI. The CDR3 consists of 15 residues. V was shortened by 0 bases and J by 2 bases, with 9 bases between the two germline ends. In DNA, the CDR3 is TGTGCCAGCAGTTACTCGAGGGATACCACAGATACGCAGTATTTT. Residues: CASSYSRDTTDTQYF.

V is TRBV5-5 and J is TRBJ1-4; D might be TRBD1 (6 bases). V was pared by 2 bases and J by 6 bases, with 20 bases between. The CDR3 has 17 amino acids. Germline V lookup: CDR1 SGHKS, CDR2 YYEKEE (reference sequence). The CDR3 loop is CASSFYPPGTPDEKLFF. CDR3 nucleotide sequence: TGTGCCAGCAGCTTTTACCCCCCCGGGACACCGGATGAAAAACTGTTTTTT.

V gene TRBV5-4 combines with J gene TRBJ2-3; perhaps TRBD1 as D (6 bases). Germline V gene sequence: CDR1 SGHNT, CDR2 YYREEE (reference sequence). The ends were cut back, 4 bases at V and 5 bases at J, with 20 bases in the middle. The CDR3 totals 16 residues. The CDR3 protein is CASSGTAGVYGDTQYF. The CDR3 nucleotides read TGTGCCAGCAGCGGGACGGCAGGGGTGTACGGAGATACGCAGTATTTT. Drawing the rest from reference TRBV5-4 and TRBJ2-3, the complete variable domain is ETGVTQSPTHLIKTRGQQVTLRCSSQSGHNTVSWYQQALGQGPQFIFQYYREEENGRGNFPPRFSGLQFPNYSSELNVNALELDDSALYLCASSGTAGVYGDTQYFGPGTRLTVL.

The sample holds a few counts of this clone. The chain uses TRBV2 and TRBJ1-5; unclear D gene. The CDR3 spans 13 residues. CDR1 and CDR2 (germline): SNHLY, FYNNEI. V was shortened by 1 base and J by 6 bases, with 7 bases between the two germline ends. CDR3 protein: CASSEGEGQPQHF. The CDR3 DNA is TGTGCCAGCAGTGAAGGGGAGGGTCAGCCCCAGCATTTT.

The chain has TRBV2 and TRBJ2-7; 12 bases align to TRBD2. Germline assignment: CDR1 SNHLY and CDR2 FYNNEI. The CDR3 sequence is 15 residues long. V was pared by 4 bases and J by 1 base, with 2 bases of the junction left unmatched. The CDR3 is CASSGLAGESYEQYF. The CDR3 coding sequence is TGTGCCAGCAGTGGACTAGCGGGAGAGTCCTACGAGCAGTACTTC.

The CDR3 is CASSLRQGAYPQHF. The CDR3 DNA is TGTGCCAGCAGTCTAAGACAGGGGGCTTATCCCCAGCATTTT. This chain connects TRBV7-6 to TRBJ1-5, with TRBD1 matching over 10 bases. CDR1 is SGHVS and CDR2 is FNYEAQ in the germline V gene. This CDR3 has 14 amino acids. After removal of 6 bases from V and 10 bases from J, the junction contained 9 bases not matched to a gene.

CDR3 protein: CAWSVGGGQPQHF. CDR3 DNA sequence: TGTGCCTGGAGTGTAGGTGGGGGCCAGCCCCAGCATTTT. The chain uses TRBV30 and TRBJ1-5, with D perhaps matching TRBD1 (6 bases). In germline, CDR1 is GTSNPN, CDR2 SVGIG (reference sequence). Trimming pared 0 bases from V and 7 bases from J, leaving 10 bases between. CDR3 length: 13 amino acids.

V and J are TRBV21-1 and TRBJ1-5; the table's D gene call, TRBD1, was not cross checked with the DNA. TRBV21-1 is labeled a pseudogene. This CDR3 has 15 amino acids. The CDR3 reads CASSKVTGIHQPQHF. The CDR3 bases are TGTGCCAGCAGCAAGGTGACAGGGATTCATCAGCCCCAGCATTTT.

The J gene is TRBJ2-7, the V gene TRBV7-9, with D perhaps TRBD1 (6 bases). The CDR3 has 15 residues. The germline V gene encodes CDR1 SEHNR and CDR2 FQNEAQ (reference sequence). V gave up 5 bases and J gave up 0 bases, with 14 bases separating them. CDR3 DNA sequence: TGTGCCAGCAGCCGGGACATCTTAAGCTCCTACGAGCAGTACTTC. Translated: CASSRDILSSYEQYF. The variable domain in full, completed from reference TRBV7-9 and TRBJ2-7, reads DTGVSQNPRHKITKRGQNVTFRCDPISEHNRLYWYRQTLGQGPEFLTYFQNEAQLEKSRLLSDRFSAERPKGSFSTLEIQRTEQGDSAMYLCASSRDILSSYEQYFGPGTRLTVT.